This T cell receptor beta chain derives from a study of identical twins (dated by TCRdb to the mid-2010s). In terms of the full investigation: To test whether fetal clonotypes persist, this study deep-sequenced TCR alpha and beta repertoires from monozygotic twins, from unrelated adults of various ages, and from cord blood. To rule out contamination, replicate twin experiments were performed at different times with different library preparation protocols.

Per the germline V gene, SGHTA is the CDR1 and FQGNSA is the CDR2. The CDR3 runs 14 residues from the cysteine to the phenylalanine. The only DNA kept is the CDR3, 42 bases in frame from the first base. Unmatched junction bases come to 3, with V trimmed by 2 bases and J by 5 bases. The table lists this clonotype with many counts. Its antigen is still unknown. The record has no base qualities; no much larger clone is one base away. Only healthy Caucasian donors were included. The twin cohort comprised three pairs of female monozygotic twins, all aged about 18 to 30 years. Positive isolation kits from Invitrogen were used to isolate the CD4+ and CD8+ T cell populations. Library creation used 5' RACE. Sequencer: Illumina HiSeq 2000. Template switching added a universal primer binding site, and the final cDNA carried a unique molecular identifier that allowed TCR cDNA molecules to be counted accurately. Specific primers in the conserved constant-segment region were used to synthesize first-strand cDNA for the TCR alpha and beta chains. To control for contamination, every cDNA library was double barcoded, receiving both a SMART-Mk sample barcode and Illumina barcodes. TruSeq adapter sequences and Illumina sample barcodes were added in two successive PCR steps. Sequencing of the TCR alpha and beta cDNA libraries was done on the Illumina HiSeq platform using custom primers. In the paper's pipeline: Unique molecular identifiers were extracted from raw reads with MiGEC, and CDR3 positions were determined with MiXCR. For each individual, recombination models were inferred using an EM algorithm with the repgenHMM and IGoR tools. The analysis of shared clonotypes was done with the tcR package in R, with sharing normalized by the product of cloneset sizes. Out-of-frame nonproductive sequences were analyzed to study raw recombination free of thymic and clonal selection effects. Through fastp at Q25 and MiXCR, TCRdb rebuilt clones from the public reads, retaining in-frame beta chains. A single entry per CDR3 protein holds the most common genes and DNA from its merged rows. The V and J calls come from TCRdb's annotation, not from the publication. The sample yields around 500,000 distinct CDR3 sequences; 12% to 15% were counted once. Clones ranked in the top ten supply approximately 0.52% of the sample.

The paper as a whole reports these results and caveats: Compared with coincidental sharing between unrelated individuals, out-of-frame TCR alpha sequences shared between twins had an excess of sequences with low generation probability. Abundant cord blood beta clonotypes carried fewer insertions; young adult naive repertoires showed a weaker similar trend, while memory repertoires showed none. The excess sharing between twins in beta out-of-frame sequences was weaker because fewer shared sequences reduced the signal-to-noise ratio. Because the same donors could not be followed over many years, conclusions were based on cross-sectional statistical analysis. Zero-insertion analyses could be partly confounded by invariant T cells such as MAIT and iNKT, though diverse VJ usage argued against such confounding for most clonotypes. Out-of-frame TCR alpha sharing in monozygotic twins was systematically underestimated by recombination models, whereas sharing between unrelated individuals was in agreement with the recombination models.

The data also belong to a second study, concerning yellow fever vaccine responses in identical twins. Reported in the second study: According to the authors, the vaccine-induced T cell response in identical twins seemed to be partly convergent and partly specific to each individual. The study precisely tracked vaccine-responding T cell clones in identical twins.

The sample was CD4+ T cells sorted from blood. The chain was built from TRBV7-2 and TRBJ2-1, and 7 bases in between align with TRBD2. This clonotype originated in a woman under 30 in good health. The CDR3 region reads CASSLSGTNNEQFF. The nucleotide sequence is TGTGCCAGCAGCTTATCCGGGACTAACAATGAGCAGTTCTTC.